This TCR beta chain came from a study of blood T cell repertoires in COVID-19. Across the study: Sites in the United States, Italy and Spain provided acute and convalescent COVID-19 samples.

CDR3 length: 14 residues. The germline gives CDR1 ENHRY, CDR2 SYGVKD. The V segment lost 8 bases and the J segment 4 bases; nucleotides outside the gene matches: 9. Sequencing was performed with immunoSEQ multiplex PCR; in TCRdb, only in-frame clones are kept and a portion is missing. The data contain roughly 360,000 clones, more than 75% of them singletons. The sample was PBMCs or T cells enriched from blood (not recorded which). The chain joins TRBV10-3 to TRBJ2-3; 7 bases align to TRBD2. The sequence was collected from a woman under 40 with acute COVID-19. The CDR3 DNA is TGTGCCATCCGCCAAGCGGGGATCGCAGATACGCAGTATTTT. Translating gives CAIRQAGIADTQYF.